This T cell receptor beta chain comes out of a study of blood T cell repertoires in COVID-19. Study details: Material from acute and convalescent COVID-19 was sourced from the United States, Italy and Spain. Sources were T cells, B-cell-depleted T cells, or PBMCs; the material itself was cDNA or gDNA.

This table comes from immunoSEQ multiplex PCR, and its TCRdb copy is limited to in-frame clones, with some not included. The sample contains about 150,000 clones, about nine tenths of which appear only once. Sequencing input: peripheral blood. This TCR was sampled from a human donor in a cohort sampled during active COVID-19.

CDR3 sequence (DNA): TGTGCCAGCAGCTTTCGTCTTAGCGGGGTCTCCTACGAGCAGTACTTC. Encoded protein: CASSFRLSGVSYEQYF. The chain links TRBV5-4 to TRBJ2-7; TRBD2 agrees at 8 bases. V trimming: 2 bases; J trimming: 0 bases; junction bases outside the gene matches: 7. The CDR3 spans 16 residues. The germline CDR1 and CDR2 sequences are SGHNT and YYREEE (reference sequence).